What follows is one T cell receptor (beta chain) and its context. The CDR3 consists of 14 residues. Trimming cost V 4 bases and J 4 bases; bases outside gene matches: 2. Germline CDR1 and CDR2: SGHTA and FQGTGA. The sample comes from a study of blood T cell repertoires in COVID-19. Study background: Acute-phase and convalescent COVID-19 samples originated in the United States, Italy and Spain. From T cells, B-cell-depleted T cells, or PBMCs came the material, which was cDNA or gDNA.

In the study's own analysis: Counts of nucleated cells, estimated from reference gene primer amplification, were obtained. Assay: immunoSEQ multiplex PCR; the TCRdb copy retains only in-frame clones and omits some. That table supplies the V and J calls and clone size; D and trimming were determined from the DNA. The sample includes fewer than 120,000 clones, about 90% of them seen just once. The receptor's source is a human donor in a cohort sampled during active COVID-19. The chain has TRBV7-3 and TRBJ2-1; 9 nucleotides agree with TRBD1. The specimen sequenced was peripheral blood. CDR3 region: CASSWDREYNEQFF. Here the CDR3 DNA reads TGTGCCAGCAGCTGGGACAGGGAATACAATGAGCAGTTCTTC.